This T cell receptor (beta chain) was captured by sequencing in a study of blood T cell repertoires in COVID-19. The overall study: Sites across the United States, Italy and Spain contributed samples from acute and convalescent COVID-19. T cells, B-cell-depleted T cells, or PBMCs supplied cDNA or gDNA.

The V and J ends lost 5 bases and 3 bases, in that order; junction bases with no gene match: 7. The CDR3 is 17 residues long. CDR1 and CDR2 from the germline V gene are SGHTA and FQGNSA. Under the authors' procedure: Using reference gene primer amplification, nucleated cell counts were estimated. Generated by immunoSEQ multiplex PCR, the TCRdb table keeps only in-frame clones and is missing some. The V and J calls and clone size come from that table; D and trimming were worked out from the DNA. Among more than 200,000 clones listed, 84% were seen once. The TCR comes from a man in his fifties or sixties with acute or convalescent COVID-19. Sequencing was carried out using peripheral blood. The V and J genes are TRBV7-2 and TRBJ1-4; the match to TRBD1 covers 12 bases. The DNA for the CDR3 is TGTGCCAGCAGCCCGGGGACAGGGGGCGCAGCTAATGAAAAACTGTTTTTT. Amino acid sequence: CASSPGTGGAANEKLFF.